This T cell receptor (beta chain) was retrieved from a study of CD8 T cells in Susac syndrome. Overall study context: There were Susac syndrome patients who were therapy-naive at blood draw, others on corticosteroids, and others on intravenous immunoglobulin alone.

CDR1 is MNHEY and CDR2 is SVGAGI in the germline V gene. This CDR3 is built from 15 residues. Trimming took off 6 bases at V and 0 bases at J, with 12 bases between the two ends. Reverse transcription of 0.5 to 1 ug RNA was performed with random hexamers. The CDR3 of TCR beta was amplified by immunoSEQ multiplex PCR across 54 Vbeta and 13 Jbeta. TCRdb re-analysed the immunoSEQ multiplex PCR reads in MiXCR, keeping a single row per CDR3 protein. This table has around 200,000 distinct CDR3 sequences, approximately 95% appearing once. This TCR was sampled from a human donor with Susac syndrome. The chain joins TRBV6-5 to TRBJ1-5; D gene uncertain. Sequenced sample: CD8+ T cells from PBMCs. CDR3 protein: CASSPVSGSNQPQHF. The DNA for the CDR3 is TGTGCCAGCAGCCCAGTATCCGGTAGCAATCAGCCCCAGCATTTT.